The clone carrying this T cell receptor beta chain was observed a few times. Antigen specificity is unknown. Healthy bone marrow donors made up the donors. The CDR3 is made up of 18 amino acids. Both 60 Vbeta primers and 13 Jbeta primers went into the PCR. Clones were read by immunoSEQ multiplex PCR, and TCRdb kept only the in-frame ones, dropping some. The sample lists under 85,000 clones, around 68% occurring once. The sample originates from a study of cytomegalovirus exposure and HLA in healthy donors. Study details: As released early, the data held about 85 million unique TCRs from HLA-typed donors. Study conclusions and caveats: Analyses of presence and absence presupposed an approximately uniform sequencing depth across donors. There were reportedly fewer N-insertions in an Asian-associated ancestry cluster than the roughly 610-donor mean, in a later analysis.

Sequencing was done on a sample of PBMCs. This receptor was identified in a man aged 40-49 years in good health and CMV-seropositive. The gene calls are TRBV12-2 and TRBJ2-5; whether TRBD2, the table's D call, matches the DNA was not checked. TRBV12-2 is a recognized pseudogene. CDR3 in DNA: TGTGCAAGTCGCCCCCGCCTCCTAGCGGGGGGGTACCAAGAGACCCAGTACTTC. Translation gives CASRPRLLAGGYQETQYF.